This entry is about one T cell receptor beta chain. Its antigen is undetermined. The junction does not match germline at one end; this may be a read error. MiXCR was run by TCRdb on the RT-PCR reads, yielding one entry per CDR3 protein. The sample consists of hundreds of thousands of distinct CDR3 sequences, about 25% of them appearing once. The data originate from a study of response to subunit inactivated influenza vaccine. Study outcomes and limitations: Authors proposed each seasonal influenza vaccination draws in few new T cells.

The CDR3 length is 14 residues. Germline values: CDR1 DFQATT, CDR2 SNEGSKA (reference sequence). The chain employs TRBV20-1 and TRBJ2-2; D possibly uses TRBD1 or TRBD2 (6 bases each). The source was CD4+ T cells sorted from PBMCs, collected about 5 days after vaccination. This clonotype was sampled from a man in his fifties or sixties who received an inactivated influenza vaccine. CDR3 DNA sequence: TGCAGGGCTAGTATGGGGGGCGCTGCCGGGGAGCTGTTTTTT. Residues: CRASMGGAAGELFF.